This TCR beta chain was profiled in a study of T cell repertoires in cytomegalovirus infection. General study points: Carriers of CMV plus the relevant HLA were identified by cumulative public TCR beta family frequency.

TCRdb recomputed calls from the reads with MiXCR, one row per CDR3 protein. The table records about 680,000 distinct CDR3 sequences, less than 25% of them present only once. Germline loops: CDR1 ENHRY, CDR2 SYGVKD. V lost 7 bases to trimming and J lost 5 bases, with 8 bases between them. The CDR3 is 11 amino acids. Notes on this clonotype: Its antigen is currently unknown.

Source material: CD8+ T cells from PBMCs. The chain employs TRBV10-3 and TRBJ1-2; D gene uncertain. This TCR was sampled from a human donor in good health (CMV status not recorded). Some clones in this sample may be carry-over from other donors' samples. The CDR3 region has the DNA TGTGCCATCAAGATTCTATATGGCTACACCTTC. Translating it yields CAIKILYGYTF.